A selection of T cell receptor beta chains follows, all from one sample in a study of T cell responses to AZD1222 COVID-19 vaccine. The data were produced by immunoSEQ multiplex PCR, yet TCRdb's version contains in-frame clones alone and is incomplete. The sample contains 140,000 or so clones, around 90% of which appear only once. Sample: peripheral blood, taken on day 0 of AZD1222 vaccination. All receptors derive from an adult in good health. Both conserved end residues are part of each CDR3. A D gene is named only where the DNA matches it firmly. The size entry is marked missing in some rows and otherwise reads once, few, many or a size class.

TRBD2 TRBJ2-1 NA TRBV7-2 CASKPPGGRYNEQFF TGTGCCAGCAAACCACCGGGGGGGAGATACAATGAGCAGTTCTTC
NA TRBJ1-2 NA TRBV5-1 CASSPDLTALYGYTF TGCGCCAGCAGCCCCGACCTGACAGCTCTCTATGGCTACACCTTC
TRBD1 TRBJ1-1 NA TRBV4-2 CASRDRGAAFF TGTGCCAGCCGCGACAGGGGGGCGGCTTTCTTT
NA TRBJ1-6 NA TRBV9 CASSVEGRSNSPLHF TGTGCCAGCAGCGTAGAGGGCCGATCAAATTCACCCCTCCACTTT
TRBD1 TRBJ1-2 NA TRBV4-3 CASSQDGGGTGYGYTF TGCGCCAGCAGCCAAGATGGGGGCGGGACAGGCTATGGCTACACCTTC
NA TRBJ2-7 NA TRBV12-3/TRBV12-4 CASSLQISYEQYF TGTGCCAGCAGTTTACAGATCTCCTACGAGCAGTACTTC
NA TRBJ1-2 NA TRBV5-8 CASSLGLLQGYGYTF TGTGCCAGCAGCTTGGGGCTTCTCCAGGGCTATGGCTACACCTTC
NA TRBJ1-3 NA TRBV18 CASSPQPRVSGNTIYF TGTGCCAGCTCACCACAGCCGCGGGTCTCTGGAAACACCATATATTTT
NA TRBJ1-5 NA TRBV18 CASSPGQGMAQPQHF TGTGCCAGCTCACCGGGTCAGGGTATGGCTCAGCCCCAGCATTTT
TRBD2 TRBJ2-1 NA TRBV7-9 CASGLLAGLGSGGDEQFF TGTGCCAGCGGCCTTCTAGCGGGACTAGGGTCAGGTGGGGATGAGCAGTTCTTC
NA TRBJ2-7 NA TRBV14 CASSLDGEQYF TGTGCCAGCAGCCTGGACGGGGAGCAGTACTTC
TRBD2 TRBJ2-3 NA TRBV3-1/TRBV3-2 CASSHRTSGRGTDTQYF TGTGCCAGCAGCCACAGGACTAGCGGGAGGGGAACAGATACGCAGTATTTT
TRBD1 TRBJ1-4 NA TRBV30 CAWTLQGAREKLFF TGTGCCTGGACTCTACAGGGGGCTCGAGAAAAACTGTTTTTT
TRBD1 TRBJ1-1 NA TRBV6-5 CASTLTGETNTEAFF TGTGCCAGCACTCTTACAGGGGAAACGAACACTGAAGCTTTCTTT
TRBD2 TRBJ2-1 NA TRBV5-4 CASSSRTSGSHREFF TGTGCCAGCAGCTCCCGGACTAGCGGTTCCCATCGAGAGTTCTTC
NA TRBJ1-5 NA TRBV18 CASSYGQSSNQPQHF TGTGCCAGCTCATACGGACAGTCTAGCAATCAGCCCCAGCATTTT
NA TRBJ1-2 NA TRBV3-1/TRBV3-2 CASSQQPSGYTF TGTGCCAGCAGCCAACAACCGTCGGGCTACACCTTC
NA TRBJ2-7 NA TRBV2 CASTGGGHEQYF TGTGCCAGCACCGGGGGCGGGCACGAGCAGTACTTC
NA TRBJ1-1 NA TRBV3-1/TRBV3-2 CASSPGVGEAFF TGTGCCAGCAGCCCAGGGGTTGGGGAAGCTTTCTTT
NA TRBJ1-5 once TRBV4-3 CASSQVGNGSQPQHF TGCGCCAGCAGCCAAGTTGGGAACGGGAGCCAGCCCCAGCATTTT
NA TRBJ1-1 NA TRBV4-2 CASSIVRPLNTEAFF TGTGCCAGCAGCATAGTTCGGCCGTTGAACACTGAAGCTTTCTTT
TRBD1 TRBJ2-1 NA TRBV7-2 CASSAAPGQGDNEQFF TGTGCCAGCAGCGCAGCCCCGGGACAGGGTGACAATGAGCAGTTCTTC
NA TRBJ2-7 once TRBV20-1 CSASYGARGNYEQYF TGCAGTGCTAGTTACGGGGCCAGGGGAAACTACGAGCAGTACTTC
NA TRBJ1-5 NA TRBV3-1/TRBV3-2 CASSQGLGTGQPQHF TGTGCCAGCAGCCAAGGGTTAGGTACGGGTCAGCCCCAGCATTTT
TRBD2 TRBJ2-3 NA TRBV28 CASGPSGAGEDTQYF TGTGCCAGTGGGCCCAGCGGGGCGGGGGAGGATACGCAGTATTTT
TRBD1 TRBJ1-2 NA TRBV6-2/TRBV6-3 CASSSIQGYYGYTF TGTGCCAGCAGTTCAATACAGGGGTACTATGGCTACACCTTC
NA TRBJ2-1 NA TRBV6-2/TRBV6-3 CASSTYLGSNEQFF TGTGCCAGCAGTACCTACTTGGGGTCCAATGAGCAGTTCTTC
NA TRBJ2-3 NA TRBV7-3 CASSINQGDTQYF TGTGCCAGCAGCATCAATCAAGGAGATACGCAGTATTTT
NA TRBJ2-7 NA TRBV28 CASSPHPGAILAEQYF TGTGCCAGCAGTCCACACCCAGGGGCAATACTAGCTGAGCAGTACTTC